Reported below is one T cell receptor beta chain. This entry comes from a study of T-cell reconstitution after alpha-beta-depleted transplantation in children. The CDR3 extends over 20 amino acids. V shed 5 bases, J shed 4 bases, and the junction held 19 bases outside the gene matches. Germline V gene data show CDR1 as LNHNV and CDR2 as YYDKDF (reference sequence). Construction of the TCRbeta library involved unique molecular identifiers. MiXCR was run by TCRdb on the PCR reads, yielding one entry per CDR3 protein. Found here are some 500,000 distinct CDR3 sequences, approximately 16% of them singletons; the top ten hold about 3.1%.

The chain has TRBV15 and TRBJ2-1; 11 bases fit TRBD2. Sequences were derived from PBMCs from the stem cell graft donor, sampled from the stem cell graft. The sequence was obtained from a human donor who donated a stem cell graft to a child with acute lymphoblastic leukemia. The CDR3 region has the DNA TGTGCCACCAGCCCCCTCCAGGTAGAACTAGCGGGAGTTAGGTACAATGAGCAGTTCTTC. Its translation: CATSPLQVELAGVRYNEQFF.